These T cell receptor beta chains were read from a single sample in a study of blood T cells in healthy people across ages. TCRdb reprocessed the 5' RACE reads via MiXCR and lists one record per CDR3 protein. The sample carries under 950,000 distinct CDR3 sequences, 22% recorded once. Sequenced material: blood. These receptors all come from a man aged 65 to 79 in good health. Both conserved end residues are part of each CDR3. The D gene is left open where the match is weak. Expanded clones get a size class; other rows say once, few or many, or leave the size out.

CDR3 length: 17
J gene: TRBJ2-3
clone size: NA
V gene: TRBV18
D gene: NA
CDR3 DNA: TGTGCCAGCTCACCTCGGGGTCTTTGGACCCTCACAGATACGCAGTATTTT
CDR3 protein: CASSPRGLWTLTDTQYF

CDR3 length: 12
J gene: TRBJ2-3
clone size: NA
V gene: TRBV29-1
D gene: NA
CDR3 DNA: TGCAGCGTGTCCGTTAGCACAGATACGCAGTATTTT
CDR3 protein: CSVSVSTDTQYF

CDR3 length: 15
J gene: TRBJ2-1
clone size: NA
V gene: TRBV9
D gene: TRBD1
CDR3 DNA: TGTGCCAGCAGCGTCTGGGACAGGGAGGGTAGGTCGCAGTTCTTC
CDR3 protein: CASSVWDREGRSQFF

CDR3 length: 15
J gene: TRBJ2-5
clone size: NA
V gene: TRBV19
D gene: TRBD2
CDR3 DNA: TGTGCCAGTAGTGACCCCGGTCGGGGGGAAGAGACCCAGTACTTC
CDR3 protein: CASSDPGRGEETQYF

CDR3 length: 14
J gene: TRBJ2-2
clone size: NA
V gene: TRBV12-3/TRBV12-4
D gene: NA
CDR3 DNA: TGTGCCAGCAGTTTTCAGGCCTACACCGGGGAGCTGTTTTTT
CDR3 protein: CASSFQAYTGELFF

CDR3 length: 16
J gene: TRBJ2-1
clone size: NA
V gene: TRBV25-1
D gene: NA
CDR3 DNA: TGTGCCAGCAGTGAATACCCCCTCGCTAGCGCCAATGAGCAGTTCTTC
CDR3 protein: CASSEYPLASANEQFF

CDR3 length: 16
J gene: TRBJ1-1
clone size: NA
V gene: TRBV27
D gene: NA
CDR3 DNA: TGTGCCAGCAGTTTTCGTGCGGCAGGACCGAACACTGAAGCTTTCTTT
CDR3 protein: CASSFRAAGPNTEAFF

CDR3 length: 16
J gene: TRBJ1-1
clone size: NA
V gene: TRBV18
D gene: NA
CDR3 DNA: TGTGCCAGCTCACCACCCCAGGGCCGGATGAACACTGAAGCTTTCTTT
CDR3 protein: CASSPPQGRMNTEAFF

CDR3 length: 13
J gene: TRBJ1-5
clone size: NA
V gene: TRBV10-3
D gene: NA
CDR3 DNA: TGTGCCATAAGGGCGGAAGTCGATCAGCCCCAGCATTTT
CDR3 protein: CAIRAEVDQPQHF

CDR3 length: 14
J gene: TRBJ1-3
clone size: few
V gene: TRBV5-1
D gene: NA
CDR3 DNA: TGCGCCAGCAGCTCAGCTTCCTCTGGAAACACCATATATTTT
CDR3 protein: CASSSASSGNTIYF

CDR3 length: 15
J gene: TRBJ2-1
clone size: NA
V gene: TRBV10-3
D gene: NA
CDR3 DNA: TGTGCCATCAGTGAGCCCATCGGGGGCCGCAATGAGCAGTTCTTC
CDR3 protein: CAISEPIGGRNEQFF

CDR3 length: 15
J gene: TRBJ2-5
clone size: NA
V gene: TRBV12-3/TRBV12-4
D gene: NA
CDR3 DNA: TGTGCCAGCTCCTGGCCTGGGACACCACAAGAGACCCAGTACTTC
CDR3 protein: CASSWPGTPQETQYF

CDR3 length: 13
J gene: TRBJ2-7
clone size: few
V gene: TRBV6-6
D gene: NA
CDR3 DNA: TGTGCCAGCAGTTTCGGGACCGTGGGAGAGCAGTACTTC
CDR3 protein: CASSFGTVGEQYF

CDR3 length: 11
J gene: TRBJ2-3
clone size: NA
V gene: TRBV7-9
D gene: NA
CDR3 DNA: TGTGCCAGCAGACCGGGCGACAAGAAGTATTTT
CDR3 protein: CASRPGDKKYF

CDR3 length: 16
J gene: TRBJ2-1
clone size: NA
V gene: TRBV12-3/TRBV12-4
D gene: NA
CDR3 DNA: TGTGCCAGCAGATCCCAAGGGGAGAGTTCCTACAATGAGCAGTTCTTC
CDR3 protein: CASRSQGESSYNEQFF

CDR3 length: 14
J gene: TRBJ1-5
clone size: NA
V gene: TRBV3-1
D gene: NA
CDR3 DNA: TGTGCCAGCAGCCAAGGGGCGGGAATGCAGCCCCAGCATTTT
CDR3 protein: CASSQGAGMQPQHF